This TCR beta chain was observed in a study of T cell clonality in common variable immunodeficiency. Study-wide findings and caveats: Fewer deletions and N-nucleotide insertions were reportedly seen in common variable immunodeficiency TCR beta sequences. CVID subjects had higher TCRbeta clonality than healthy controls, most marked in about a third.

CDR1 and CDR2 (germline): LNHDA, SQIVND (reference sequence). This CDR3 has 13 amino acids. V lost 0 bases, J lost 6 bases, and 3 bases lay in between. A remark on this clone: Its specificity is not known. The sequence runs out 3 residues before the end of the CDR3; the remainder is reconstructed from the germline J gene.

Sequencing input was equivalent genomic DNA from CVID and controls. Assay: immunoSEQ multiplex PCR; the TCRdb copy retains only in-frame clones and omits some. Singletons are absent from the sample, which has around 13,000 clones. The receptor comes from a human donor with common variable immunodeficiency. Source material: peripheral blood mononuclear cells. The chain employs TRBV19 and TRBJ2-6; D unresolved. The CDR3 protein is CASSIDQANVLTF. The part of the CDR3 DNA that was read is TGTGCCAGTAGTATAGATCAGGCCAACGTC.